These 9 T cell receptor beta chains came from one sample sequenced in a study of T-cell reconstitution after alpha-beta-depleted transplantation in children. Preparation of the TCRbeta library was carried out with unique molecular identifiers. Each CDR3 protein is one row after TCRdb ran MiXCR on the PCR reads. The sample consists of roughly 100,000 distinct CDR3 sequences, around 7% of them appearing once. This material consisted of PBMCs, taken before TCRalphabeta/CD19-depleted stem cell transplant. These receptors all stem from a boy between 2 and 10 years old with acute lymphoblastic leukemia, due to receive a stem cell transplant.

This clonotype has a handful of counts. This rearrangement joins TRBV11-2 to TRBJ1-5, with D maybe TRBD1 (6 bases). V lost 5 bases to trimming and J lost 0 bases, with 11 bases between them. The CDR3 is 15 residues long. Germline V gives CDR1 SGHAT, CDR2 FQNNGV. In DNA form, the CDR3 reads TGTGCCAGCAGCACGGACAGTTATAGCAATCAGCCCCAGCATTTT. Translated: CASSTDSYSNQPQHF.

This clonotype has just a few counts. The chain uses TRBV7-8 and TRBJ1-2, with D tentatively TRBD1 (5 bases). This CDR3 has 14 amino acids. V was clipped by 1 base and J by 5 bases, with 11 bases between them. Per the germline V gene, CDR1 is SGHVS and CDR2 is FQNEAQ. The CDR3 DNA follows: TGTGCCAGCAGCTTAGACCCAGGGCCATATGGCTACACCTTC. It specifies CASSLDPGPYGYTF.

The sample holds a few counts of this clonotype. The chain carries TRBV5-1 and TRBJ2-1, with D perhaps TRBD2 (6 bases). CDR3 size: 16 residues. Trimming shortened V by 2 bases and J by 0 bases, and 12 bases separated the two germline ends. Per the germline V gene, CDR1 is SGHRS and CDR2 is YFSETQ. CDR3 sequence (DNA): TGCGCCAGCAGCTTTGGGGGACTTCTCTCCTACAATGAGCAGTTCTTC. The encoded protein is CASSFGGLLSYNEQFF. Full variable domain (outside the CDR3, taken from reference TRBV5-1 and TRBJ2-1): KAGVTQTPRYLIKTRGQQVTLSCSPISGHRSVSWYQQTPGQGLQFLFEYFSETQRNKGNFPGRFSGRQFSNSRSEMNVSTLELGDSALYLCASSFGGLLSYNEQFFGPGTRLTVL.

This clonotype came up a few times. J is TRBJ2-7 and V is TRBV7-8; possible D gene TRBD2, 5 bases. Between the trimmed V and J ends, which lost 0 bases and 2 bases, there was a span of 11 bases. CDR1 is SGHVS and CDR2 is FQNEAQ in the germline V gene. The CDR3 has 15 amino acids. CDR3 region: CASSLAPERAYEQYF. DNA for the CDR3: TGTGCCAGCAGCTTAGCGCCGGAGAGGGCCTACGAGCAGTACTTC.

The chain links TRBV20-1 to TRBJ1-1; D is undetermined. The germline V gene has CDR1 DFQATT and CDR2 SNEGSKA (reference sequence). Trimming shortened V by 6 bases and J by 5 bases, and 7 bases separated the two germline ends. CDR3 size: 10 residues. The CDR3 DNA follows: TGCAGTGCCGTTGATACTGAAGCTTTCTTT. Its translation is CSAVDTEAFF.

This clonotype was seen more than once but under ten times. The chain carries TRBV4-1 and TRBJ2-1; 7 nucleotides match TRBD2. With V trimmed by 5 bases and J by 0 bases, 4 bases remained unmatched. Germline values: CDR1 MGHRA, CDR2 YSYEKL. The CDR3 length is 15 residues. CDR3 sequence (DNA): TGCGCCAGCAGCAGCCGGGACTACTCCTACAATGAGCAGTTCTTC. Amino acid sequence: CASSSRDYSYNEQFF.

This clonotype was detected many times. A read error may produce the germline difference seen at one junction end. Written as DNA, the CDR3 is TGTGCCAGCAGTCAGGGACAGGGGCTTTCAACCCTCCACTTT. Protein: CASSQGQGLSTLHF. This sequence joins TRBV6-1 and TRBJ1-6; 10 positions agree with TRBD1. Looked up from germline, CDR1 is MNHNS and CDR2 is SASEGT. CDR3 size: 14 residues.

This clonotype showed up many times. This rearrangement joins TRBV20-1 to TRBJ2-7; the D gene could be TRBD1 or TRBD2 (6 bases each). The V gene lost 0 bases and the J gene lost 0 bases, with 15 bases spanning the gap. The CDR3 extends over 16 amino acids. Per germline, CDR1 DFQATT and CDR2 SNEGSKA (reference sequence). The DNA of the CDR3 is TGCAGTGCTAGAGACTTGGGGGGCGCAAGCTCCTACGAGCAGTACTTC. As protein: CSARDLGGASSYEQYF.

This clonotype was picked up many times. This chain links TRBV10-3 with TRBJ2-3, with 13 positions matching TRBD2. V lost 10 bases to trimming and J lost 0 bases; unmatched junction nucleotides: 7. The CDR3 spans 16 residues. Germline CDR1 reads ENHRY; CDR2 reads SYGVKD. In DNA form, the CDR3 reads TGTGCCAGCGGACTAGCGGGGGCCTCTAGCACAGATACGCAGTATTTT. Translating it yields CASGLAGASSTDTQYF.